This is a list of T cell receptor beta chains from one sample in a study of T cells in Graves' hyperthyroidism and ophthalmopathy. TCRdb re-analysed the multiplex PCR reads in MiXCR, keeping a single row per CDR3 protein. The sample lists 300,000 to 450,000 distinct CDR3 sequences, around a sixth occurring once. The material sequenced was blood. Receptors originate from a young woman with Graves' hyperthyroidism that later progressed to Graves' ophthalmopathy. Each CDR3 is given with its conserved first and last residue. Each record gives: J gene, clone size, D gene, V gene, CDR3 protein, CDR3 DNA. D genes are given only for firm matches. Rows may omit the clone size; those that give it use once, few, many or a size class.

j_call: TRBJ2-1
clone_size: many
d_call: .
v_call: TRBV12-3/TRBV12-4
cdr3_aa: CASTPSGLYNEQFF
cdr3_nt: TGTGCCAGCACCCCCTCGGGCCTTTACAATGAGCAGTTCTTC

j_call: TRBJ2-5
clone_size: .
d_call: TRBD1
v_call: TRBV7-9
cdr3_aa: CASSFGESQGRLYF
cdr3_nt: TGTGCCAGCAGCTTTGGGGAATCACAGGGGCGGCTTTACTTC

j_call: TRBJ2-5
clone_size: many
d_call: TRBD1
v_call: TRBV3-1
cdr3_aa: CASSPGRGIQETQYF
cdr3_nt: TGTGCCAGCAGCCCCGGCAGGGGGATCCAAGAGACCCAGTACTTC

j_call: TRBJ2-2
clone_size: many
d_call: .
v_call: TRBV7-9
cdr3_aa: CASSSDRQANTGELFF
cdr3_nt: TGTGCCAGCAGCTCCGACCGACAAGCGAACACCGGGGAGCTGTTTTTT

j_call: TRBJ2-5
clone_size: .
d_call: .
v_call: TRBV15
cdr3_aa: CATSRDGGRTQYF
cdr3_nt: TGTGCCACCAGCAGAGACGGAGGCAGGACCCAGTACTTC

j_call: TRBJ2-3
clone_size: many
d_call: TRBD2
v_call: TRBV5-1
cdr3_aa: CASSLAVAGASDTQYF
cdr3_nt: TGCGCCAGCAGCTTGGCTGTAGCGGGAGCGTCAGATACGCAGTATTTT

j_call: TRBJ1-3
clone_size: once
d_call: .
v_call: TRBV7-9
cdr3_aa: CASSFIKGRISGNTIYF
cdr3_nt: TGTGCCAGCAGCTTCATTAAGGGCAGAATCTCTGGAAACACCATATATTTT

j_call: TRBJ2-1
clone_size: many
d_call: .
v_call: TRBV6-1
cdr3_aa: CASLEGWGSNEQFF
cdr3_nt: TGTGCCAGCCTTGAAGGTTGGGGCAGCAATGAGCAGTTCTTC

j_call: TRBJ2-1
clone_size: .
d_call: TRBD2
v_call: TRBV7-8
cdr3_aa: CASSPGLAQFF
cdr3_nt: TGTGCCAGCAGCCCTGGACTAGCCCAGTTCTTC

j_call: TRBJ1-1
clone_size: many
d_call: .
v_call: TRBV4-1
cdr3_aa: CASTVPRGGTEAFF
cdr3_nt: TGCGCCAGCACCGTACCGAGGGGCGGCACTGAAGCTTTCTTT

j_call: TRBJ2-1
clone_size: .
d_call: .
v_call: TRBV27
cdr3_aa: CASSFLPAGEQFF
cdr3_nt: TGTGCCAGCAGTTTTCTCCCCGCCGGGGAGCAGTTCTTC

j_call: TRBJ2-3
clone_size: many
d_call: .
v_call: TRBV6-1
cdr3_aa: CASRLGLSSTDTQYF
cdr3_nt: TGTGCCAGCAGATTGGGGTTATCTAGCACAGATACGCAGTATTTT

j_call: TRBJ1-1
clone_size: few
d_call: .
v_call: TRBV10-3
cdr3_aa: CAISESRGLEAFF
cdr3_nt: TGTGCCATCAGTGAGTCGCGGGGGCTTGAAGCTTTCTTT

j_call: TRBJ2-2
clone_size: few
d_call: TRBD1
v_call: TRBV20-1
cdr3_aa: CSAGRTGVTGELFF
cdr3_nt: TGCAGTGCTGGCAGGACAGGGGTCACCGGGGAGCTGTTTTTT

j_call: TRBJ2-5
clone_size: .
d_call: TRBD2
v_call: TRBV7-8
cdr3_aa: CASSLRTSGSPETQYF
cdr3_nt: TGTGCCAGCAGCTTAAGGACTAGCGGGAGTCCAGAGACCCAGTACTTC

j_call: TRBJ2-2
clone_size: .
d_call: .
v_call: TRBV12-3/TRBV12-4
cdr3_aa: CASSQGGHDTGELFF
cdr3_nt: TGTGCCAGCAGCCAAGGGGGGCACGACACCGGGGAGCTGTTTTTT

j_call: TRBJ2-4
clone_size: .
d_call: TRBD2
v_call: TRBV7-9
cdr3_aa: CASSPPGLAGAKNIQYF
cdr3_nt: TGTGCCAGCAGCCCGCCGGGACTAGCGGGAGCAAAAAACATTCAGTACTTC

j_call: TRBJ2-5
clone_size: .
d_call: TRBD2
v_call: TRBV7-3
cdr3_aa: CASSLTGLARETQYF
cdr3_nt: TGTGCCAGCAGCTTAACAGGACTAGCTAGGGAGACCCAGTACTTC

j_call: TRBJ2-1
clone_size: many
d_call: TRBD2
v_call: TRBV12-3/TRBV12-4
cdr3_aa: CASRLAGGSNNEQFF
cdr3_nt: TGTGCCAGCAGGCTAGCGGGAGGGTCTAACAATGAGCAGTTCTTC

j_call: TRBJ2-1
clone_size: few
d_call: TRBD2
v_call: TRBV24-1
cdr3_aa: CATSAPGLRLFF
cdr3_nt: TGTGCCACCAGTGCCCCGGGACTACGTTTGTTCTTC

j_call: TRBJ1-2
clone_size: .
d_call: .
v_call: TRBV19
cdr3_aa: CASRRAGPINYGYTF
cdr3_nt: TGTGCCAGCAGACGGGCAGGCCCTATTAACTATGGCTACACCTTC

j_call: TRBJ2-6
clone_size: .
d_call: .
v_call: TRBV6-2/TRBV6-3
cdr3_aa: CASSYTLVSGANVLTF
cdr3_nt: TGTGCCAGCAGTTACACGCTAGTCTCTGGGGCCAACGTCCTGACTTTC

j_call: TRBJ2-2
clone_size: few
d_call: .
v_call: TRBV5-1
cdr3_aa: CASSRTPTGELFF
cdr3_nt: TGCGCCAGCAGCCGGACACCCACCGGGGAGCTGTTTTTT

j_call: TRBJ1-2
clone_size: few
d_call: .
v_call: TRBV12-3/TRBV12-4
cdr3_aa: CASSSPSRDGYTF
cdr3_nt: TGTGCCAGCAGTTCCCCCAGCAGGGATGGCTACACCTTC

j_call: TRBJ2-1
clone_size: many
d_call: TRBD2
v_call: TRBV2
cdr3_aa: CASTEKRDYNEQFF
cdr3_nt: TGTGCCAGCACCGAGAAGCGGGACTACAATGAGCAGTTCTTC

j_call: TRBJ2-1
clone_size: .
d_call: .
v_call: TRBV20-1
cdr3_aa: CSARDRLVYNEQFF
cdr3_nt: TGCAGTGCTAGAGATCGACTGGTTTACAATGAGCAGTTCTTC

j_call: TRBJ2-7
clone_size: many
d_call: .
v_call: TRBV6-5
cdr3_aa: CASSYSRDGHYEQYF
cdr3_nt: TGTGCCAGCAGTTACTCGCGGGACGGCCACTACGAGCAGTACTTC

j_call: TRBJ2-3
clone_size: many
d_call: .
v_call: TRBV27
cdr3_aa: CASSLSPPGSSTDTQYF
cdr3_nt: TGTGCCAGCAGTTTATCGCCCCCGGGATCTAGCACAGATACGCAGTATTTT

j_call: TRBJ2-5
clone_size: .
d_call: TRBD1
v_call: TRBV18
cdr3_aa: CASSSRELDRLAEETQYF
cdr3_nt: TGTGCCAGCTCATCTCGGGAACTGGACAGGCTTGCCGAGGAGACCCAGTACTTC

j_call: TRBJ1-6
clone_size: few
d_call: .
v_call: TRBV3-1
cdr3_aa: CASSRDYYNSPLHF
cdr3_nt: TGTGCCAGCAGCCGAGACTACTATAATTCACCCCTCCACTTT

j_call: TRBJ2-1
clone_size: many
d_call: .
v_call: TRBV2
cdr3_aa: CASSEWGEQFF
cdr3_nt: TGTGCCAGCAGTGAGTGGGGAGAGCAGTTCTTC

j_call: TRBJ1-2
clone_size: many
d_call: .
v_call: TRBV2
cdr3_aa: CASSEAQIQANYGYTF
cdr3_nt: TGTGCCAGCAGTGAAGCGCAGATACAAGCTAACTATGGCTACACCTTC

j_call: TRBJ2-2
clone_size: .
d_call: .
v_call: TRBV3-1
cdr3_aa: CASSQDIRNTGELFF
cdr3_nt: TGTGCCAGCAGCCAAGATATCCGGAACACCGGGGAGCTGTTTTTT

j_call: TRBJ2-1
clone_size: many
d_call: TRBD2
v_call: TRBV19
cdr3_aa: CASSALVLAGVWNEQFF
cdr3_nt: TGTGCCAGTAGTGCCCTCGTACTAGCGGGAGTTTGGAATGAGCAGTTCTTC

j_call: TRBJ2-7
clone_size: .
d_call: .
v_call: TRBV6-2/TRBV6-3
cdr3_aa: CASTPARIYEQYF
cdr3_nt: TGTGCCAGCACTCCGGCTAGGATCTACGAGCAGTACTTC

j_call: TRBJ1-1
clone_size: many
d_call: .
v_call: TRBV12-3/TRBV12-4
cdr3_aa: CASSFILGLNTEAFF
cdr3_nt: TGTGCCAGCAGTTTTATCTTAGGCCTGAACACTGAAGCTTTCTTT

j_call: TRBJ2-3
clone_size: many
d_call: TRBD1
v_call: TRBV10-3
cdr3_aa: CAIVKDRGGTDTQYF
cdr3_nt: TGTGCCATCGTAAAGGACAGGGGGGGGACAGATACGCAGTATTTT

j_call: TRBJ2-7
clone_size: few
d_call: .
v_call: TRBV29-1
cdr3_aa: CSVEDGTLESYEQYF
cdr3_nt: TGCAGCGTTGAAGATGGGACACTTGAGTCCTACGAGCAGTACTTC

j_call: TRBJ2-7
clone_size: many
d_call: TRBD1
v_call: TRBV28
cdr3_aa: CASSSSGTGFSYEQYF
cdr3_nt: TGTGCCAGCAGTTCCTCCGGGACAGGCTTCTCCTACGAGCAGTACTTC

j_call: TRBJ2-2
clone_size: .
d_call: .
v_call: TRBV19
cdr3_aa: CASRLGVGTGELFF
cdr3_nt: TGTGCCAGTAGACTAGGGGTAGGCACCGGGGAGCTGTTTTTT

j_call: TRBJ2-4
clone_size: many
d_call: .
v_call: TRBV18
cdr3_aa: CASSHGAEAKNIQYF
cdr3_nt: TGTGCCAGCTCACATGGGGCCGAAGCCAAAAACATTCAGTACTTC

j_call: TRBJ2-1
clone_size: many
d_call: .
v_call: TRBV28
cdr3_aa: CASSVMPNEQFF
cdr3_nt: TGTGCCAGCAGTGTGATGCCCAATGAGCAGTTCTTC

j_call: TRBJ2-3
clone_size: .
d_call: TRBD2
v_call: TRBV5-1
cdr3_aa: CASSLPSGRAEDTQYF
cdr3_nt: TGCGCCAGCAGCTTGCCTAGCGGGAGGGCCGAAGATACGCAGTATTTT

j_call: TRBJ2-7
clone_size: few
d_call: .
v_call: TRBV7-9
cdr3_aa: CASSPQWYEQYF
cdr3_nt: TGTGCCAGCAGCCCTCAGTGGTACGAGCAGTACTTC

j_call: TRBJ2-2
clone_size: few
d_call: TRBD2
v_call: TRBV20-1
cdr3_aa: CSATPRAGGPGELFF
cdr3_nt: TGCAGTGCAACCCCGCGCGCGGGAGGTCCCGGGGAGCTGTTTTTT

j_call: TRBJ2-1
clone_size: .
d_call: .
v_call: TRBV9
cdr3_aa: CASSPTAQKYNEQFF
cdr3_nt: TGTGCCAGCAGCCCAACGGCCCAAAAATACAATGAGCAGTTCTTC

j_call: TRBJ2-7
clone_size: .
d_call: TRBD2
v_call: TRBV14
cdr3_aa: CASSQESGRAPYEQYF
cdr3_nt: TGTGCCAGCAGCCAAGAAAGCGGGAGGGCCCCCTACGAGCAGTACTTC

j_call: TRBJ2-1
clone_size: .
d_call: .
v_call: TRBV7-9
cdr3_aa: CASSPKERWRIKYNEQFF
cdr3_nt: TGTGCCAGCAGCCCAAAGGAACGGTGGCGGATAAAATACAATGAGCAGTTCTTC